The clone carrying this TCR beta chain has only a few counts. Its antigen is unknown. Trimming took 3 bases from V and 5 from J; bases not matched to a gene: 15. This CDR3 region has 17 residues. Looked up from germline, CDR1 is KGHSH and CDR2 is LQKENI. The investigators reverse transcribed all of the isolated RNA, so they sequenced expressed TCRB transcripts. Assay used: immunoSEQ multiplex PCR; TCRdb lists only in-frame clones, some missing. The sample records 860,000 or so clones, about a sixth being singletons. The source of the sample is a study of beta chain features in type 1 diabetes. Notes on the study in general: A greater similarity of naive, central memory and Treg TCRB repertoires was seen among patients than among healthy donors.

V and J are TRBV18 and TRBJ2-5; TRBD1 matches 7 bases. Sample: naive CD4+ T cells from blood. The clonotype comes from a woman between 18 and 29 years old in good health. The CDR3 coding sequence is TGTGCCAGCTCACCTTTATCGGGAACAGGGGTTTTCGAGACCCAGTACTTC. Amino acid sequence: CASSPLSGTGVFETQYF. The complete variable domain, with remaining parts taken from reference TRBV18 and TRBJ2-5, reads NAGVMQNPRHLVRRRGQEARLRCSPMKGHSHVYWYRQLPEEGLKFMVYLQKENIIDESGMPKERFSAEFPKEGPSILRIQQVVRGDSAAYFCASSPLSGTGVFETQYFGPGTRLLVL.